This T cell receptor beta chain was sequenced for a study of blood T cell repertoires in COVID-19. At the level of the study: Sources were T cells, B-cell-depleted T cells, or PBMCs; the material itself was cDNA or gDNA.

V gave up 2 bases and J gave up 4 bases, with 15 bases separating them. The CDR3 spans 15 residues. Germline CDR1 and CDR2: LGHDT and YNNKEL (reference sequence). Study processing details: It was from reference gene primer amplification that nucleated cell counts were estimated. Profiling relied on immunoSEQ multiplex PCR, and the TCRdb table lists in-frame clones only, not all of them. That table furnishes V, J and clone size, whereas the DNA furnished D and trimming. The sample has around 240,000 clones; about 85% are singletons. This sequence originates from a man in his forties with acute or convalescent COVID-19. The chain is built from TRBV3-1 (or the pseudogene TRBV3-2) and TRBJ2-7, with D perhaps TRBD2 (6 bases). The sample taken for sequencing was peripheral blood. The CDR3 nucleotides are TGTGCCAGCAGCCAAACAGGAGGGACGGGATACGAGCAGTACTTC. The encoded protein is CASSQTGGTGYEQYF.